The clone carrying this T cell receptor beta chain was counted many times. Its cognate antigen is unknown. The CDR3 spans 13 residues. The ends were cut back, 4 bases at V and 2 bases at J, with 9 bases in the middle. In germline, CDR1 is SGDLS, CDR2 YYNGEE. Tregs were sorted as CD4+CD25+CD127-/low cells. General study points: Tumor memory CD4+ T cell TCR gene usage clustered with blood and lymph node memory CD4+ cells and lymph node naive CD4+ cells.

Semi-nested PCR with Nested Universal Primer A followed constant-region reverse priming of full-length variable regions. TCRdb fed the 5' RACE reads into MiXCR, producing one record per CDR3 protein. The table records more than 55,000 distinct CDR3 sequences, around 24% of them present only once. Sequencing used tumor-infiltrating Tregs sorted from the breast tumor. This chain links TRBV9 with TRBJ2-5; a weak D match, TRBD2 (6 bases). The TCR originated in a female donor with breast cancer. DNA for the CDR3: TGTGCCAGCAGCCTGCGGGGTCAAGAGACCCAGTACTTC. Its protein is CASSLRGQETQYF.